The 24 T cell receptor beta chains listed next were all sequenced from one sample in a study of cytotoxic CD8 clonotypes in ibrutinib-treated CLL. The repertoire was sequenced with immunoSEQ multiplex PCR; TCRdb's copy has only in-frame clones and lacks some. The sample has 76,000 or so clones, roughly 80% seen once; the top ten hold about 39%. Sequencing was performed on PBMCs, taken after 24 months of ibrutinib treatment. These receptors originate from a human donor with chronic lymphocytic leukemia.

The genes are TRBV5-6 and TRBJ1-1; TRBD1 aligns across 7 bases. The CDR3 has 16 amino acids. With 4 bases clipped from V and 1 base from J, the junction kept 10 bases outside the gene matches. Germline values: CDR1 SGHDT, CDR2 YYEEEE. The CDR3 loop reads CASSPEPAGGNTEAFF. The DNA for the CDR3 is TGTGCCAGCAGCCCGGAACCGGCAGGGGGGAACACTGAAGCTTTCTTT.

The CDR3 region is CASRTFIGHNTEAFF. Written as DNA, the CDR3 is TGTGCCAGCAGGACCTTTATCGGACATAACACTGAAGCTTTCTTT. The chain couples TRBV4-2 to TRBJ1-1; TRBD1 might be the D (5 bases). V gave up 6 bases and J gave up 2 bases, with 16 bases separating them. The CDR3 covers 15 residues. CDR1 LGHNA and CDR2 YNFKEQ come from the germline V gene.

The chain links TRBV5-1 to TRBJ2-3; 8 bases are shared with TRBD2. The CDR3 is 15 amino acids. With 0 bases clipped from V and 2 bases from J, the junction kept 2 bases outside the gene matches. CDR1 SGHRS and CDR2 YFSETQ come from the germline V gene. This CDR3 is CASSLAGGPTDTQYF. The CDR3 DNA sequence: TGCGCCAGCAGCTTGGCGGGAGGGCCCACAGATACGCAGTATTTT.

The chain uses TRBV7-9 and TRBJ2-6; 9 bases map to TRBD1. This CDR3 has 14 amino acids. Germline values: CDR1 SEHNR, CDR2 FQNEAQ (reference sequence). J gave up 10 bases and V 3 bases, and 4 bases lay outside the gene matches. The CDR3 nucleotides read TGTGCCAGCAGCTTGGCCGGGACAGGGAACGTCCTGACTTTC. As protein: CASSLAGTGNVLTF.

The gene calls are TRBV6-5 and TRBJ2-3, with 10 positions matching TRBD2. Germline values: CDR1 MNHEY, CDR2 SVGAGI. Unmatched junction bases numbered 4, after V lost 4 bases and J lost 3 bases. The CDR3 is made up of 15 amino acids. The DNA of the CDR3 is TGTGCCAGCAGTTTCCTAGCGGGAGTTACAGATACGCAGTATTTT. This encodes CASSFLAGVTDTQYF.

This clone has just one count. J is TRBJ1-4 and V is TRBV27; D not resolved. V lost 3 bases and J lost 7, with 6 bases in between. Per germline, CDR1 MNHEY and CDR2 SMNVEV (reference sequence). CDR3 length: 12 residues. Here the CDR3 reads CASSFLGEKLFF. CDR3 nucleotide sequence: TGTGCCAGCAGTTTTTTGGGTGAAAAACTGTTTTTT.

The J gene is TRBJ1-1, the V gene TRBV11-2; no definite D call. The CDR3 has 13 residues. V lost 5 bases and J lost 5, with 12 bases in between. Germline CDR1 and CDR2: SGHAT and FQNNGV. The CDR3, as DNA: TGTGCCAGCAGCCTTCAAATGGGGACTGAAGCTTTCTTT. This sequence encodes CASSLQMGTEAFF.

The gene calls are TRBV4-2 and TRBJ2-5; 7 bases match TRBD2. The germline gives CDR1 LGHNA, CDR2 YNFKEQ. V was clipped by 4 bases and J by 5 bases; unmatched bases: 13. The CDR3 length is 16 residues. The CDR3, as DNA: TGTGCCAGCAGCCCGCGGAGGGCGGGAGTTGCGGAGACCCAGTACTTC. Amino acids: CASSPRRAGVAETQYF.

This rearrangement joins TRBV2 to TRBJ1-4; D not certain. V was clipped by 4 bases and J by 6 bases, with 6 bases between them. Germline lookup yields CDR1 SNHLY and CDR2 FYNNEI. This CDR3 spans 12 amino acids. The CDR3 DNA follows: TGTGCCAGCAGTGCGGACGATGAAAAACTGTTTTTT. As protein: CASSADDEKLFF.

The rearrangement joins TRBV6-1 to TRBJ1-2; D is possibly TRBD1 (6 bases). The CDR3 extends over 13 amino acids. Deletions cut 3 bases from V and 12 bases from J, with 17 bases between. Germline assignment: CDR1 MNHNS and CDR2 SASEGT. In DNA form, the CDR3 reads TGTGCCAGCAGTGACGATCCCCCCAGGGGTCACACCTTC. As protein: CASSDDPPRGHTF.

Only a few counts were recorded for this clone. The rearrangement links TRBV5-1 to TRBJ1-1; D is unresolved. There are 16 residues in the CDR3. The V end was cut by 0 bases, the J end by 1 base, with 13 bases between. Germline CDR1 reads SGHRS; CDR2 reads YFSETQ. CDR3 nucleotides: TGCGCCAGCAGCTTGGATACGGGTCTGACGAACACTGAAGCTTTCTTT. Amino acid sequence: CASSLDTGLTNTEAFF.

V gene TRBV14 combines with J gene TRBJ2-1, with D maybe TRBD2 (6 bases). The germline V and J ends were trimmed by 3 bases and 0 bases, with 12 bases remaining between them. The length of the CDR3 is 16 residues. Germline CDR1 and CDR2: SGHDN and FVKESK. CDR3 coding DNA: TGTGCCAGCAGCCATTGGGACTCCCGCTCCTACAATGAGCAGTTCTTC. It yields the protein CASSHWDSRSYNEQFF. The full variable domain, with the rest looked up from reference TRBV14 and TRBJ2-1, is EAGVTQFPSHSVIEKGQTVTLRCDPISGHDNLYWYRRVMGKEIKFLLHFVKESKQDESGMPNNRFLAERTGGTYSTLKVQPAELEDSGVYFCASSHWDSRSYNEQFFGPGTRLTVL.

This chain connects TRBV2 to TRBJ2-1; 8 nucleotides match TRBD2. The V gene's germline CDR1 is SNHLY and CDR2 FYNNEI. The J segment lost 6 bases and the V segment lost 6 bases, leaving 10 bases of the junction unmatched. The CDR3 is 15 residues long. CDR3 residues: CASSLPGLVANEQFF. CDR3 bases: TGTGCCAGCAGCCTACCGGGACTAGTGGCCAATGAGCAGTTCTTC.

J is TRBJ2-1 and V is TRBV20-1; D may be TRBD2 (6 bases). There are 10 residues in the CDR3. Trimming cost V 5 bases and J 7 bases, with 6 bases left between them. Per the germline V gene, CDR1 is DFQATT and CDR2 is SNEGSKA (reference sequence). The CDR3: CSAGTNEQFF. The CDR3 DNA sequence: TGCAGTGCTGGGACTAATGAGCAGTTCTTC.

A single count supports this clone. This chain joins TRBV6-1 and TRBJ2-3; possibly TRBD2 for D (5 bases). V lost 7 bases and J lost 9, with 20 bases in between. Germline V gives CDR1 MNHNS, CDR2 SASEGT. This CDR3 has 14 amino acids. For the CDR3, the DNA is TGTGCCAGCACCGACTGGTCTGGACTTAACACGCAGTATTTT. It encodes CASTDWSGLNTQYF.

The chain is built from TRBV5-5 and TRBJ1-1; 7 bases agree with TRBD1. The CDR3 runs 14 residues. The V gene's germline CDR1 is SGHKS and CDR2 YYEKEE (reference sequence). The V gene end was trimmed by 3 bases and the J gene end by 7 bases; junction bases not matched to a gene: 9. The CDR3 DNA follows: TGTGCCAGCAGCTCCACAGGGGTGGTCGGTGAAGCTTTCTTT. Protein sequence: CASSSTGVVGEAFF.

In this sample, this clone turned up once. The CDR3 nucleotides read TGCAGCGTTGGGACTAGCGGGTGGGGCACAGATACGCAGTATTTT. Translated: CSVGTSGWGTDTQYF. The V gene is TRBV29-1, the J gene TRBJ2-3; TRBD2 aligns across 11 bases. The germline V gene has CDR1 SQVTM and CDR2 ANQGSEA. V was pared by 4 bases and J by 1 base, with 4 bases of the junction left unmatched. The CDR3 has 15 residues.

The V call is TRBV28, the J call TRBJ2-7, with D possibly being TRBD2 (5 bases). V lost 5 bases and J lost 7, with 21 bases in between. The CDR3 is 15 residues long. Germline CDR1 MDHEN, CDR2 SYDVKM. The CDR3 nucleotides are TGTGCCAGCAGTCTAGAACTAGTAAGAGGTCGAGAGCAGTACTTC. Amino acids: CASSLELVRGREQYF. Full variable domain (rest looked up from reference TRBV28 and TRBJ2-7): DVKVTQSSRYLVKRTGEKVFLECVQDMDHENMFWYRQDPGLGLRLIYFSYDVKMKEKGDIPEGYSVSREKKERFSLILESASTNQTSMYLCASSLELVRGREQYFGPGTRLTVT.

The chain recombines TRBV29-1 with TRBJ2-5; D may be TRBD1 or TRBD2 (6 bases each). Germline CDR1 SQVTM, CDR2 ANQGSEA. Trimming took 4 bases from V and 5 from J, leaving 14 bases between them. The CDR3 consists of 13 residues. The CDR3 region has the DNA TGCAGCGTTGGGGGGGCGGTCGGGGAGACCCAGTACTTC. Protein product: CSVGGAVGETQYF.

The genes are TRBV7-6 and TRBJ2-5, with no clear D. The germline V gene encodes CDR1 SGHVS and CDR2 FNYEAQ. CDR3 length: 11 residues. With 8 bases removed from V and 5 bases from J, the gap between germline ends came to 9 bases. This CDR3 is CASGPTETQYF. CDR3 coding DNA: TGTGCCAGCGGCCCGACGGAGACCCAGTACTTC.

The chain has TRBV7-7 and TRBJ2-7; a weak D match, TRBD1 (5 bases). Trimming cost V 5 bases and J 0 bases, with 11 bases left between them. Germline lookup yields CDR1 SSHAT and CDR2 FNYEAQ (reference sequence). CDR3 length equals 14 residues. CDR3 nucleotides: TGTGCCAGCAGCCCAACGACAGCCTCCTACGAGCAGTACTTC. Encoded protein: CASSPTTASYEQYF.

The V and J genes are TRBV7-6 and TRBJ2-7; perhaps TRBD2 as D (6 bases). The V end was cut by 1 base, the J end by 2 bases, with 9 bases between. Per the germline V gene, CDR1 is SGHVS and CDR2 is FNYEAQ. CDR3 size: 14 residues. DNA for the CDR3: TGTGCCAGCAGCTTAGTGAGGGAGGCCTACGAGCAGTACTTC. It specifies CASSLVREAYEQYF.

This clone was counted once. The gene calls are TRBV19 and TRBJ1-1; D is undetermined. Between the trimmed V and J ends, which lost 4 bases and 4 bases, there was a span of 13 bases. The CDR3 has 14 amino acids. Germline V gene sequence: CDR1 LNHDA, CDR2 SQIVND (reference sequence). CDR3 coding DNA: TGTGCCAGTAGTACAGATCTGGGGAGCACTGAAGCTTTCTTT. Translated, it gives CASSTDLGSTEAFF.

The chain combines TRBV18 with TRBJ1-2; possibly TRBD1 for D (5 bases). The germline gives CDR1 KGHSH, CDR2 LQKENI. With 6 bases removed from V and 3 bases from J, the gap between germline ends came to 20 bases. The CDR3 loop spans 16 amino acids. The DNA for the CDR3 is TGTGCCAGCTCGCCTCGAGCTTACGGGGCTGACTATGGCTACACCTTC. Its protein is CASSPRAYGADYGYTF.